These 28 T cell receptor beta chains share one sample of origin, sequenced in a study of human T cells and chemical hapten exposure. Sample time point: patch test 3, about 24 weeks after DPC sensitization. Treatment reported: therapeutic diphenylcyclopropenone sensitization with weekly scalp DPC. TCRdb reprocessed the RACE reads with MiXCR, giving one entry per CDR3 protein. The repertoire includes 60,000 to 65,000 distinct CDR3 sequences, 9.5% to 12% of them detected once, and about 2.5% sits in the top ten. Sample: whole blood, taken in connection with sensitization to the hapten diphenylcyclopropenone (DPC). These receptors all stem from a woman aged 25 to 45 with alopecia areata. Some clones in this sample may be carry-over from other donors' samples.

This clonotype was observed many times. The chain employs TRBV2 and TRBJ2-7; D is perhaps TRBD1 (6 bases). Germline V lookup: CDR1 SNHLY, CDR2 FYNNEI. V dropped 7 bases and J dropped 2 bases, with 18 bases sitting between them. This CDR3 is 15 amino acids long. CDR3 protein: CASKWAKGQTYEQYF. The DNA for the CDR3 is TGTGCCAGCAAGTGGGCGAAGGGACAAACCTACGAGCAGTACTTC. Drawing the rest from reference TRBV2 and TRBJ2-7, the complete variable domain is EPEVTQTPSHQVTQMGQEVILRCVPISNHLYFYWYRQILGQKVEFLVSFYNNEISEKSEIFDDQFSVERPDGSNFTLKIRSTKLEDSAMYFCASKWAKGQTYEQYFGPGTRLTVT.

This clonotype was seen only a few times. This chain links TRBV4-2 with TRBJ1-2; 7 nucleotides match TRBD1. The CDR3 length is 16 residues. The V segment lost 6 bases and the J segment 3 bases; nucleotides outside the gene matches: 13. Germline V CDR1 and CDR2: LGHNA, YNFKEQ. The CDR3 loop reads CASRSTGRGSDYGYTF. CDR3 DNA sequence: TGTGCCAGCAGATCGACAGGGAGAGGGTCTGACTATGGCTACACCTTC.

The rearrangement uses TRBV20-1 and TRBJ1-2, with no clear D. The V end was cut by 1 base, the J end by 1 base, with 16 bases between. The CDR3 spans 16 residues. CDR1 is DFQATT and CDR2 is SNEGSKA in the germline V gene (reference sequence). The CDR3 nucleotides are TGCAGTGCTAGAGTGGGCAGGCTAACTTTTAACTATGGCTACACCTTC. Translation gives CSARVGRLTFNYGYTF.

There are a few counts of this clonotype. The chain employs TRBV20-1 and TRBJ1-2, with 7 nucleotides matching TRBD1. Losses at the gene ends were 2 bases for V and 7 bases for J; bases not matched to a gene: 4. The CDR3 contains 12 residues. Germline V gene data show CDR1 as DFQATT and CDR2 as SNEGSKA (reference sequence). CDR3 coding DNA: TGCAGTGCTAGACAGGGGGTGGGTGGCTACACCTTC. Its translation is CSARQGVGGYTF.

This clonotype was seen at least ten times. The rearrangement joins TRBV6-6 to TRBJ2-1; 7 bases agree with TRBD2. This CDR3 comprises 13 residues. Unmatched junction bases numbered 6, after V lost 7 bases and J lost 6 bases. The V gene's germline CDR1 is MNHNY and CDR2 SVGAGI (reference sequence). CDR3 in amino acids: CASTGGGRNEQFF. As DNA, the CDR3 is TGTGCCAGCACGGGGGGTGGGCGCAATGAGCAGTTCTTC.

This clonotype came up a few times. The chain uses TRBV9 and TRBJ2-2; D is undetermined. V shed 4 bases and J shed 6 bases, with 10 bases lying between them. This CDR3 region has 13 residues. Germline V gene sequence: CDR1 SGDLS, CDR2 YYNGEE. The chain's CDR3 is CASSPRYAGELFF. CDR3 coding DNA: TGTGCCAGCAGCCCCCGCTATGCCGGGGAGCTGTTTTTT.

This clonotype was recorded at least ten times. CDR3 sequence (DNA): TGTGCCATCAGTGCTAGGACAGAAGATACGCAGTATTTT. It encodes CAISARTEDTQYF. The rearrangement joins TRBV10-3 to TRBJ2-3; weak D call: TRBD1 (6 bases). Germline V CDR1 and CDR2: ENHRY, SYGVKD. Trimming left V 4 bases short and J 5 bases short, with 10 bases between. The CDR3 is 13 residues long.

This clonotype was recorded at least ten times. V is TRBV11-2 and J is TRBJ2-2; D is possibly TRBD2 (6 bases). The CDR3 sequence is 17 residues long. Germline V gene data show CDR1 as SGHAT and CDR2 as FQNNGV. The V end lost 2 bases, the J end lost 8 bases, and 21 bases lay between the germline ends. The CDR3 bases are TGTGCCAGCAGCTTATTAATGACGGACTATACGTCAGGGGAGCTGTTTTTT. Its translation is CASSLLMTDYTSGELFF.

This clonotype was seen many times. The rearrangement joins TRBV19 to TRBJ2-7, with D uncertain. This CDR3 is built from 14 residues. CDR1 and CDR2 from the germline V gene are LNHDA and SQIVND (reference sequence). The germline V and J ends were trimmed by 4 bases and 1 base, with 11 bases remaining between them. The CDR3 region has the DNA TGTGCCAGTAGTAAATATATCTCGTCCTACGAGCAGTACTTC. This encodes CASSKYISSYEQYF. Full variable domain (remainder filled in from reference TRBV19 and TRBJ2-7): DGGITQSPKYLFRKEGQNVTLSCEQNLNHDAMYWYRQDPGQGLRLIYYSQIVNDFQKGDIAEGYSVSREKKESFPLTVTSAQKNPTAFYLCASSKYISSYEQYFGPGTRLTVT.

This clonotype came up a few times. The J gene is TRBJ2-7, the V gene TRBV7-6; the D gene is possibly TRBD2 (5 bases). The CDR3 has 15 residues. Per germline, CDR1 SGHVS and CDR2 FNYEAQ. Trimming pared 1 base from V and 6 bases from J, leaving 16 bases between. The CDR3 sequence: CASSLGPGKAGEQYF. The CDR3 DNA sequence: TGTGCCAGCAGCTTAGGTCCCGGCAAGGCGGGCGAGCAGTACTTC.

Many counts were recorded for this clonotype. The chain recombines TRBV29-1 with TRBJ2-3; D not certain. The CDR3 sequence is 15 residues long. The germline gives CDR1 SQVTM, CDR2 ANQGSEA. V lost 1 base to trimming and J lost 6 bases, with 17 bases between them. DNA for the CDR3: TGCAGCGTTGAAGGGGGTGAGCGCCAAGCGGATACGCAGTATTTT. It encodes CSVEGGERQADTQYF.

On this clonotype itself: This clone may be a read error of a much larger clone one base away. The CDR3 DNA follows: TGTGCCAGCAGCTTTGAAAGAAAAGGCAATGAGCAGTTCTTC. Amino acid sequence: CASSFERKGNEQFF. The rearrangement joins TRBV7-2 to TRBJ2-1; D is uncertain. Germline assignment: CDR1 SGHTA and CDR2 FQGNSA. Trimming shortened V by 3 bases and J by 6 bases, and 12 bases separated the two germline ends. The CDR3 is 14 residues long.

Many counts were recorded for this clonotype. The rearrangement links TRBV7-8 to TRBJ1-5; a weak D match, TRBD1 (6 bases). This CDR3 has 13 residues. The V gene's germline CDR1 is SGHVS and CDR2 FQNEAQ. Trimming cost V 2 bases and J 7 bases, with 9 bases left between them. CDR3 bases: TGTGCCAGCAGCTTAAACAGGGCCCAGCCCCAGCATTTT. Its protein product is CASSLNRAQPQHF.

The chain links TRBV5-1 to TRBJ1-2; a possible D gene is TRBD1 (5 bases). The V gene's germline CDR1 is SGHRS and CDR2 YFSETQ. Trimming pared 3 bases from V and 5 bases from J, leaving 17 bases between. The CDR3 sequence is 15 residues long. The CDR3 region has the DNA TGCGCCAGCAGCTCAGACCGGGGCGGTCGGTATGGCTACACCTTC. Translated: CASSSDRGGRYGYTF.

The chain couples TRBV20-1 to TRBJ2-7; D remains unclear. V gave up 2 bases and J gave up 2 bases, with 7 bases separating them. Germline V gives CDR1 DFQATT, CDR2 SNEGSKA (reference sequence). The CDR3 runs 12 residues. CDR3 protein: CSARPDPYEQYF. The CDR3 bases are TGCAGTGCTAGACCAGACCCCTACGAGCAGTACTTC.

In this sample, this clonotype turned up many times. The chain has TRBV18 and TRBJ2-3; D is undetermined. With 3 bases removed from V and 5 bases from J, the gap between germline ends came to 15 bases. The V gene's germline CDR1 is KGHSH and CDR2 LQKENI. CDR3 length equals 15 residues. CDR3 protein: CASSPPQSTQDTQYF. The CDR3 coding sequence is TGTGCCAGCTCACCTCCCCAGTCTACCCAAGATACGCAGTATTTT.

This clonotype has ten or more counts. The V gene is TRBV11-3, the J gene TRBJ2-3; TRBD2 matches at 11 bases. Trimming cost V 6 bases and J 6 bases; bases outside gene matches: 5. CDR1 and CDR2 from the germline V gene are SGHNT and YENEEA. The CDR3 has 14 residues. The CDR3 spells CASSLLAGDDTQYF. CDR3 bases: TGTGCCAGCAGTCTACTAGCGGGGGACGATACGCAGTATTTT.

CDR3 sequence (DNA): TGTGCCAGCAGTTATTCGATGAACACTGAAGCTTTCTTT. It codes for CASSYSMNTEAFF. V gene TRBV6-5 combines with J gene TRBJ1-1, with D unclear. Deletions cut 3 bases from V and 0 bases from J, with 5 bases between. CDR1 and CDR2 from the germline V gene are MNHEY and SVGAGI. The CDR3 is made up of 13 amino acids.

This clonotype has ten or more counts. CDR3 region: CASSLGLVNTEAFF. The CDR3 bases are TGTGCCAGCAGCTTAGGTTTAGTGAACACTGAAGCTTTCTTT. The chain carries TRBV7-2 and TRBJ1-1, with D hard to call. The length of the CDR3 is 14 residues. CDR1 is SGHTA and CDR2 is FQGNSA in the germline V gene. Trimming pared 1 base from V and 0 bases from J, leaving 6 bases between.

This clonotype was observed a handful of times. The chain joins TRBV11-2 to TRBJ2-4; D may be TRBD2 (7 bases). Trimming removed 5 bases at V and 7 bases at J, with 24 bases between. The CDR3 totals 17 residues. Germline V gene sequence: CDR1 SGHAT, CDR2 FQNNGV. This CDR3 is CASSPRPGGSQGNIQYF. CDR3 sequence (DNA): TGTGCCAGCAGCCCCCGCCCCGGCGGGAGCCAGGGGAACATTCAGTACTTC.

This chain uses TRBV6-2 or TRBV6-3 with TRBJ2-7; 9 bases are shared with TRBD1. The V segment lost 6 bases and the J segment 7 bases; nucleotides outside the gene matches: 10. Germline V gene sequence: CDR1 MNHEY, CDR2 SVGEGT. CDR3 length equals 14 residues. The CDR3: CASRIQGARGEQYF. The CDR3 DNA reads TGTGCCAGCAGAATACAGGGGGCGAGGGGAGAGCAGTACTTC.

This clonotype showed up just a few times. V is TRBV7-9 and J is TRBJ1-6, with no clear D. CDR3 length: 15 amino acids. V was clipped by 2 bases and J by 8 bases, with 13 bases between them. Germline-derived CDR1 and CDR2 are SEHNR and FQNEAQ (reference sequence). The CDR3 sequence is CASSLWESGDSPLHF. For the CDR3, the DNA is TGTGCCAGCAGCTTATGGGAGAGCGGGGATTCACCCCTCCACTTT.

This clonotype occurred a few times. The V and J genes are TRBV19 and TRBJ2-7; a weak D match, TRBD1 (6 bases). The germline V gene encodes CDR1 LNHDA and CDR2 SQIVND (reference sequence). The CDR3 length is 13 residues. V lost 5 bases and J lost 5, with 13 bases in between. As DNA, the CDR3 is TGTGCCAGTAGTCCCCAGGGGAGTGACGAGCAGTACTTC. It encodes CASSPQGSDEQYF.

This rearrangement joins TRBV18 to TRBJ2-5, with D perhaps matching TRBD1 or TRBD2 (5 bases each). The CDR3 is made up of 14 amino acids. CDR1 and CDR2 from the germline V gene are KGHSH and LQKENI. V was shortened by 5 bases and J by 5 bases, with 15 bases between the two germline ends. For the CDR3, the DNA is TGTGCCAGCTCAGAACAGAGGGGATCGGAGACCCAGTACTTC. Translated: CASSEQRGSETQYF.

This clonotype was found once. In DNA, the CDR3 is TGTGCCAGCAGCACCTTGCCTGAAGGCTTCGAAGCTTTCTTT. This gives the protein CASSTLPEGFEAFF. The chain links TRBV9 to TRBJ1-1; the D is unclear. Trimming removed 4 bases at V and 8 bases at J, with 18 bases between. The CDR3 extends over 14 amino acids. In germline, CDR1 is SGDLS, CDR2 YYNGEE.

This clonotype has only a few counts. This sequence joins TRBV28 and TRBJ2-1, with D maybe TRBD2 (6 bases). This CDR3 has 12 amino acids. In germline, CDR1 is MDHEN, CDR2 SYDVKM. Trimming removed 8 bases at V and 9 bases at J, with 14 bases between. For the CDR3, the DNA is TGTGCCAGCGGGGGACTCTCCACTGAGCAGTTCTTC. Its protein product is CASGGLSTEQFF. The entire variable domain, with the rest obtained from reference TRBV28 and TRBJ2-1, is as follows: DVKVTQSSRYLVKRTGEKVFLECVQDMDHENMFWYRQDPGLGLRLIYFSYDVKMKEKGDIPEGYSVSREKKERFSLILESASTNQTSMYLCASGGLSTEQFFGPGTRLTVL.

This chain links TRBV9 with TRBJ2-1; 7 nucleotides agree with TRBD1. The CDR3 contains 15 residues. The germline V gene has CDR1 SGDLS and CDR2 YYNGEE. V gave up 4 bases and J gave up 6 bases; unmatched junction bases: 10. The chain's CDR3 is CASSFGTVLGNEQFF. The CDR3 nucleotides are TGTGCCAGCAGCTTCGGGACAGTTTTGGGCAATGAGCAGTTCTTC.

This clonotype was picked up a small number of times. The V call is TRBV3-1, the J call TRBJ2-1, with TRBD1 as a possible D gene (6 bases). From germline, CDR1 is LGHDT and CDR2 YNNKEL (reference sequence). This CDR3 has 15 residues. V lost 4 bases, J lost 0 bases, and 10 bases lay in between. The CDR3: CASSPTGTSYNEQFF. The CDR3 DNA follows: TGTGCCAGCAGCCCGACAGGAACCTCCTACAATGAGCAGTTCTTC.